This TCR beta chain was obtained from a study of blood T cell repertoires in COVID-19. Background on the study: The study drew acute and convalescent COVID-19 samples from the United States, Italy and Spain. Nucleic acid was either cDNA or gDNA, and it came from T cells, B-cell-depleted T cells, or PBMCs.

Authors' data handling: Reference gene primer amplification yielded estimated nucleated cell counts. Assay used: immunoSEQ multiplex PCR; TCRdb lists only in-frame clones, some missing. V and J calls and clone size follow that table, whereas D and trimming were derived from the DNA. The sample yields about 130,000 clones, 86% seen once. The ends were cut back, 6 bases at V and 0 bases at J, with 13 bases in the middle. Germline assignment: CDR1 KGHSH and CDR2 LQKENI. CDR3 length equals 15 residues. This clone appeared a single time. V is TRBV18 and J is TRBJ2-3; a weak D match, TRBD2 (5 bases). This TCR derives from a human donor in a cohort sampled during active COVID-19. Source material: peripheral blood. This CDR3 reads CASSFSRTSTDTQYF. The CDR3 nucleotides are TGTGCCAGCTCCTTCTCGCGGACTAGCACAGATACGCAGTATTTT.